The next 25 T cell receptor beta chains were all read from a single sample in a study of cytomegalovirus exposure and HLA in healthy donors. PCR primers comprised 60 Vbeta and 13 Jbeta primers. Some clones are missing from TCRdb's copy, which holds only in-frame ones; the method was immunoSEQ multiplex PCR. The sample yields 90,000 to 120,000 clones, 77% seen once. Sequenced sample: PBMCs. The receptors were gathered from a male donor in good health and CMV-seronegative.

This chain links TRBV4-1 with TRBJ2-1, with 7 bases matching TRBD1. CDR1 MGHRA and CDR2 YSYEKL come from the germline V gene. V dropped 3 bases and J dropped 3; count of bases not matched to a gene: 8. This CDR3 has 16 residues. The CDR3 region is CASSQTTQGVYNEQFF. The CDR3, as DNA: TGCGCCAGCAGCCAGACTACGCAGGGGGTCTACAATGAGCAGTTCTTC.

This clone was counted a few times. This sequence joins TRBV7-2 and TRBJ2-7; no clear D. The CDR3 runs to 14 residues. Germline V CDR1 and CDR2: SGHTA, FQGNSA. Trimming cost V 0 bases and J 0 bases, with 6 bases left between them. The CDR3 reads CASSLAGSSYEQYF. As DNA, the CDR3 is TGTGCCAGCAGCTTAGCGGGCAGCTCCTACGAGCAGTACTTC.

This chain joins TRBV7-9 and TRBJ2-7, with TRBD1 identical over 7 bases. With 4 bases clipped from V and 0 bases from J, the junction kept 6 bases outside the gene matches. Germline-derived CDR1 and CDR2 are SEHNR and FQNEAQ (reference sequence). This CDR3 has 15 residues. CDR3: CASSSGQVSSYEQYF. CDR3 coding DNA: TGTGCCAGCAGCTCTGGACAGGTGAGCTCCTACGAGCAGTACTTC.

The CDR3 here is CASSYSGRGLRGYTF. In DNA, the CDR3 is TGTGCCAGCAGTTACTCGGGGCGGGGGCTCCGTGGCTACACCTTC. The chain uses TRBV6-5 and TRBJ1-2, with D possibly TRBD1 on 6 matching bases. The ends were cut back, 0 bases at V and 7 bases at J, with 15 bases in the middle. Germline-derived CDR1 and CDR2 are MNHEY and SVGAGI. The CDR3 contains 15 residues.

CDR3 sequence reads: CASSITDTGLYGYTF. CDR3 nucleotides: TGTGCCAGTAGTATCACAGACACAGGGCTCTATGGCTACACCTTC. This chain joins TRBV19 and TRBJ1-2; TRBD1 might be the D (6 bases). Trimming removed 3 bases from V and 4 bases from J, with 15 bases in between. CDR1 LNHDA and CDR2 SQIVND come from the germline V gene (reference sequence). The length of the CDR3 is 15 residues.

This chain joins TRBV9 and TRBJ2-1, with D tentatively TRBD2 (6 bases). V lost 3 bases to trimming and J lost 2 bases, with 15 bases between them. The CDR3 has 16 residues. Germline V CDR1 and CDR2: SGDLS, YYNGEE. The CDR3 sequence is CASSARTGRAYNEQFF. In nucleotides, the CDR3 is TGTGCCAGCAGCGCCCGGACCGGGAGAGCCTACAATGAGCAGTTCTTC. The full variable domain, completed using reference TRBV9 and TRBJ2-1, is DSGVTQTPKHLITATGQRVTLRCSPRSGDLSVYWYQQSLDQGLQFLIQYYNGEERAKGNILERFSAQQFPDLHSELNLSSLELGDSALYFCASSARTGRAYNEQFFGPGTRLTVL.

The rearrangement joins TRBV5-4 to TRBJ1-3; 9 nucleotides line up with TRBD1. J gave up 4 bases and V 4 bases, and 6 bases lay outside the gene matches. Germline loops: CDR1 SGHNT, CDR2 YYREEE (reference sequence). CDR3 length equals 15 residues. In DNA, the CDR3 is TGTGCCAGCAGCAGCACAGGGGGCGGGGGAAACACCATATATTTT. Protein sequence: CASSSTGGGGNTIYF. Based on the CDR3 plus reference TRBV5-4 and TRBJ1-3, the full variable domain is ETGVTQSPTHLIKTRGQQVTLRCSSQSGHNTVSWYQQALGQGPQFIFQYYREEENGRGNFPPRFSGLQFPNYSSELNVNALELDDSALYLCASSSTGGGGNTIYFGEGSWLTVV.

The V and J genes are TRBV28 and TRBJ1-2, with 8 bases fitting TRBD1. J was trimmed by 4 bases and V by 6 bases; bases with no gene match: 10. Germline lookup yields CDR1 MDHEN and CDR2 SYDVKM. This CDR3 spans 15 amino acids. CDR3 coding DNA: TGTGCCAGCAGCCCCCACGGGACAGGAGTCTATGGCTACACCTTC. This gives the protein CASSPHGTGVYGYTF.

CDR3 protein: CASSSPFDRVERVYEQYF. The CDR3 bases are TGTGCCAGCAGTTCCCCATTCGACAGGGTTGAGAGGGTTTACGAGCAGTACTTC. This chain links TRBV28 with TRBJ2-7; TRBD1 matches 7 bases. Trimming at V came to 4 bases and at J to 4 bases, leaving 19 bases not matched to a gene. Germline CDR1 is MDHEN and CDR2 is SYDVKM. The CDR3 has 18 residues.

The table lists this clone with a count of one. The rearrangement joins TRBV6-1 to TRBJ2-2; D is uncertain. V was shortened by 2 bases and J by 0 bases, with 13 bases between the two germline ends. Germline loops: CDR1 MNHNS, CDR2 SASEGT. The CDR3 covers 17 residues. CDR3 region: CASSERMWLANTGELFF. The CDR3 nucleotides read TGTGCCAGCAGTGAACGAATGTGGCTAGCGAACACCGGGGAGCTGTTTTTT.

This sequence joins TRBV10-3 and TRBJ2-1; no definite D call. There are 13 residues in the CDR3. V was shortened by 2 bases and J by 5 bases, with 7 bases between the two germline ends. Looked up from germline, CDR1 is ENHRY and CDR2 is SYGVKD. The CDR3 loop is CAISENGDNEQFF. The CDR3 DNA reads TGTGCCATCAGTGAGAACGGAGACAATGAGCAGTTCTTC.

This chain connects TRBV6-1 to TRBJ1-4, with 9 bases identical to TRBD1. Germline V CDR1 and CDR2: MNHNS, SASEGT. Trimming removed 4 bases from V and 3 bases from J; junction bases left unmatched: 12. The CDR3 contains 18 residues. The CDR3 DNA is TGTGCCAGCAGTGGGGAACCGGGACAGGGTTTCGCTAATGAAAAACTGTTTTTT. As protein: CASSGEPGQGFANEKLFF.

The CDR3 spells CASKGDTNYGYTF. Written as DNA, the CDR3 is TGTGCCAGTAAGGGGGACACCAACTATGGCTACACCTTC. The chain uses TRBV19 and TRBJ1-2; the D gene is possibly TRBD1 (6 bases). The CDR3 is made up of 13 amino acids. Germline V gives CDR1 LNHDA, CDR2 SQIVND (reference sequence). V was pared by 7 bases and J by 2 bases, with 11 bases between.

The chain has TRBV9 and TRBJ2-5; D is undetermined. The end of the DNA aligns better with TRBJ2-7, so the J call may be wrong. Per the germline V gene, CDR1 is SGDLS and CDR2 is YYNGEE. The CDR3 extends over 14 amino acids. The CDR3 reads CASSRRRDSYEQYF. As DNA, the CDR3 is TGTGCCAGCAGCCGGAGACGCGACTCCTACGAGCAGTACTTC.

J is TRBJ1-3 and V is TRBV6-1; no clear D gene. This CDR3 has 13 amino acids. V was clipped by 10 bases and J by 0 bases, with 10 bases between them. Germline CDR1 and CDR2: MNHNS and SASEGT. The CDR3 bases are TGTGCCACAACGGTTAGCTCTGGAAACACCATATATTTT. The encoded protein is CATTVSSGNTIYF.

The rearrangement uses TRBV2 and TRBJ2-1, with TRBD2 matching over 14 bases. Germline V gives CDR1 SNHLY, CDR2 FYNNEI. CDR3 length: 18 amino acids. The trim removed 7 bases at V and 3 bases at J, leaving 11 bases unmatched. Here the CDR3 reads CASKKFRLAGGVYNEQFF. CDR3 in DNA: TGTGCCAGCAAGAAGTTCAGACTAGCGGGAGGGGTCTACAATGAGCAGTTCTTC.

This chain links TRBV27 with TRBJ1-5; TRBD1 aligns across 7 bases. Germline lookup yields CDR1 MNHEY and CDR2 SMNVEV (reference sequence). Losses at the gene ends were 7 bases for V and 2 bases for J; bases not matched to a gene: 8. This CDR3 has 15 amino acids. The CDR3 sequence: CASNPTGSGNQPQHF. DNA of the CDR3: TGTGCCAGCAACCCGACAGGGAGCGGCAATCAGCCCCAGCATTTT.

This sequence joins TRBV29-1 and TRBJ2-6, with 9 positions matching TRBD1. Trimming at V came to 0 bases and at J to 0 bases, leaving 12 bases not matched to a gene. There are 20 residues in the CDR3. In germline, CDR1 is SQVTM, CDR2 ANQGSEA. DNA of the CDR3: TGCAGCGTTGAAGATCCTACAGGGGGCGGCTGGATCTCTGGGGCCAACGTCCTGACTTTC. Protein: CSVEDPTGGGWISGANVLTF. Based on the CDR3 plus reference TRBV29-1 and TRBJ2-6, the full variable domain is SAVISQKPSRDICQRGTSLTIQCQVDSQVTMMFWYRQQPGQSLTLIATANQGSEATYESGFVIDKFPISRPNLTFSTLTVSNMSPEDSSIYLCSVEDPTGGGWISGANVLTFGAGSRLTVL.

The sample holds one count of this clone. V usage is TRBV28 and J usage is TRBJ2-3; D remains unclear. Trimming removed 6 bases from V and 4 bases from J, with 11 bases in between. Germline CDR1 reads MDHEN; CDR2 reads SYDVKM. The CDR3 totals 13 residues. CDR3 in amino acids: CASSRSSADTQYF. CDR3 bases: TGTGCCAGCAGCAGGTCTTCAGCAGATACGCAGTATTTT.

The chain carries TRBV5-4 and TRBJ1-1; tentative D call: TRBD1 (6 bases). The CDR3 covers 15 residues. V lost 6 bases, J lost 7 bases, and 22 bases lay in between. CDR1 is SGHNT and CDR2 is YYREEE in the germline V gene (reference sequence). The DNA for the CDR3 is TGTGCCAGCAAGGTAGACGCCGGGACACGGTTTGAAGCTTTCTTT. It yields the protein CASKVDAGTRFEAFF.

The chain links TRBV6-5 to TRBJ2-7; 9 positions agree with TRBD1. V dropped 5 bases and J dropped 2; count of bases not matched to a gene: 4. There are 14 residues in the CDR3. Germline lookup yields CDR1 MNHEY and CDR2 SVGAGI. CDR3 loop: CASSPGQGAYEQYF. The CDR3 DNA sequence: TGTGCCAGCAGTCCGGGACAGGGCGCCTACGAGCAGTACTTC.

J is TRBJ2-1 and V is TRBV15; a weak D match, TRBD1 (6 bases). Germline CDR1 is LNHNV and CDR2 is YYDKDF (reference sequence). The V end lost 0 bases, the J end lost 2 bases, and 11 bases lay between the germline ends. The CDR3 extends over 16 amino acids. CDR3 protein: CATSRDPGVAYNEQFF. The CDR3 DNA reads as TGTGCCACCAGCAGAGATCCAGGGGTCGCCTACAATGAGCAGTTCTTC.

There are a few counts of this clone. This rearrangement joins TRBV5-1 to TRBJ2-6; no clear D gene. The germline gives CDR1 SGHRS, CDR2 YFSETQ. The CDR3 length is 13 residues. Trimming removed 7 bases from V and 0 bases from J, with 5 bases in between. The CDR3, as DNA: TGCGCCAGCCTAAGCTCTGGGGCCAACGTCCTGACTTTC. As protein: CASLSSGANVLTF.

The J gene is TRBJ2-2, the V gene TRBV15; D call uncertain. The CDR3 loop spans 15 amino acids. Trimming shortened V by 1 base and J by 4 bases, and 10 bases separated the two germline ends. Germline V CDR1 and CDR2: LNHNV, YYDKDF (reference sequence). CDR3 coding DNA: TGTGCCACCAGCAGAGCTCGGTCCGGCACCGGGGAGCTGTTTTTT. This codes for CATSRARSGTGELFF.

The table lists this clone with a few counts. The V and J genes are TRBV27 and TRBJ2-1, with 9 bases that match TRBD1. CDR1 and CDR2 from the germline V gene are MNHEY and SMNVEV (reference sequence). V shed 5 bases, J shed 0 bases, and the junction held 8 bases outside the gene matches. The CDR3 runs 17 residues. CDR3 amino acids: CASSPEGTGTSYNEQFF. In DNA, the CDR3 is TGTGCCAGCAGTCCGGAAGGGACAGGGACCTCCTACAATGAGCAGTTCTTC.